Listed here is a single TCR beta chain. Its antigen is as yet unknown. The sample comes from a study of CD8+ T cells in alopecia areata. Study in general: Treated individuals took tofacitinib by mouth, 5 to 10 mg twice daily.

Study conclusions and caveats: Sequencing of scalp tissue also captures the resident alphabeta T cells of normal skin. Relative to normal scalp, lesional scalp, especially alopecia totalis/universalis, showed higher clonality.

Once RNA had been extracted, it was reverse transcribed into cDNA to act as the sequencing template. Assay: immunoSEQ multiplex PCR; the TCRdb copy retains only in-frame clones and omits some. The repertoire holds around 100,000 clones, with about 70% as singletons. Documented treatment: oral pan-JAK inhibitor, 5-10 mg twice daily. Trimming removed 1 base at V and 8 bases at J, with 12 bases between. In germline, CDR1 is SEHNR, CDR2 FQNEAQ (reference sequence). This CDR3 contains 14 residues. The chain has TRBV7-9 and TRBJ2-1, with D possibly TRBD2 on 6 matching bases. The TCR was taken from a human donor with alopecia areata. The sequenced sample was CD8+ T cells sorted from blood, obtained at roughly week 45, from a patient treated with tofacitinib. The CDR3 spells CASSLVGGYDEQFF. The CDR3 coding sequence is TGTGCCAGCAGCTTAGTTGGAGGGTACGATGAGCAGTTCTTC.